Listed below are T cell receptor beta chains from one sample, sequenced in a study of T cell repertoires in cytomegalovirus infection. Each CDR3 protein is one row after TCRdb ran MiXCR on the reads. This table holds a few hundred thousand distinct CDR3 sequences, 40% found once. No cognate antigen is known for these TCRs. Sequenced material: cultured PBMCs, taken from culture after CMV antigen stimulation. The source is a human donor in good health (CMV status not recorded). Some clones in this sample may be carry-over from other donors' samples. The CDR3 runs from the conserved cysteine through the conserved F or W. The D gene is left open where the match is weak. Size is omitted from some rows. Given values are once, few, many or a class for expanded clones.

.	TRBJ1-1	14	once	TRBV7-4	TGTGCCAGCAGCCCTATGGACAGAAACACTGAAGCTTTCTTT	CASSPMDRNTEAFF
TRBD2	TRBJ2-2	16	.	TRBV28	TGTGCCAGCAGTACACTAGCGGCCCCGAACACCGGGGAGCTGTTTTTT	CASSTLAAPNTGELFF
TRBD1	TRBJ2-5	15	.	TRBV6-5	TGTGCCAGTTCCCGGGACAGGGGAGACCAAGAGACCCAGTACTTC	CASSRDRGDQETQYF
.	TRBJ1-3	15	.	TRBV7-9	TGTGCCAGCAGCTTAGCCCCCGTCTCTGGAAACACCATATATTTT	CASSLAPVSGNTIYF
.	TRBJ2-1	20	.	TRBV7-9	TGTGCCAGCAGCTTGTTTTCGGCGGGAAACCCTCCGTTTAGGCTCAATGAGCAGTTCTTC	CASSLFSAGNPPFRLNEQFF
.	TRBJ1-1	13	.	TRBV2	TGTGCCAGCAGTCTGGGCCCTGCCCCTGAAGCTTTCTTT	CASSLGPAPEAFF
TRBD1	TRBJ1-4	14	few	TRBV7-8	TGTGCCAGCAGTTACAGGGGCAGGGATGAAAAACTGTTTTTT	CASSYRGRDEKLFF
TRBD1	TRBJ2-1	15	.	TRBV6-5	TGTGCCAGCAGTTACCGGACAGGGTTTAATCTAGAGCAGTTCTTC	CASSYRTGFNLEQFF
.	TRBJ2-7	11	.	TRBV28	TGTGCCAGCAGTGGCCGGATCGAGCAGTACTTC	CASSGRIEQYF
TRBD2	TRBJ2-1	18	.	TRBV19	TGTGCCAGTAGTCTGGGACTAGCGGGAGGGAAGGGTTACAATGAGCAGTTCTTC	CASSLGLAGGKGYNEQFF
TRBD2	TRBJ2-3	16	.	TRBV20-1	TGCAGTGCTACGGGGGTGACGGGGGGGCCCTTAAATACGCAGTATTTT	CSATGVTGGPLNTQYF
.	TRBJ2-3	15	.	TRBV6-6	TGTGCCAGCAGTGGGCACAGCTTAGGATCAGATACGCAGTATTTT	CASSGHSLGSDTQYF
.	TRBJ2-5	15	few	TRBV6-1	TGTGCCAGCACTCTCCTCCGACTCGCCCAGGGCAGTCAGTACTTC	CASTLLRLAQGSQYF
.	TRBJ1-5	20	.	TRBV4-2	TGTGCCAGCAGCCAAGGCGGGGAAGGACCTTTTCTCCGGGGCAATCAGCCCCAGCATTTT	CASSQGGEGPFLRGNQPQHF
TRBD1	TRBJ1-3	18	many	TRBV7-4	TGTGCCAGCAGCCCAGGGACAGGCCACACGCCGACTGGAAACACCATATATTTT	CASSPGTGHTPTGNTIYF
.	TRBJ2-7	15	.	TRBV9	TGTGCCAGCAGCGTATCTGGTACAGCCTACGTCGAGCAGTACTTC	CASSVSGTAYVEQYF
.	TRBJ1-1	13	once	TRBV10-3	TGTGCCATCAGTGAGAAACTCAACACTGAAGCTTTCTTT	CAISEKLNTEAFF